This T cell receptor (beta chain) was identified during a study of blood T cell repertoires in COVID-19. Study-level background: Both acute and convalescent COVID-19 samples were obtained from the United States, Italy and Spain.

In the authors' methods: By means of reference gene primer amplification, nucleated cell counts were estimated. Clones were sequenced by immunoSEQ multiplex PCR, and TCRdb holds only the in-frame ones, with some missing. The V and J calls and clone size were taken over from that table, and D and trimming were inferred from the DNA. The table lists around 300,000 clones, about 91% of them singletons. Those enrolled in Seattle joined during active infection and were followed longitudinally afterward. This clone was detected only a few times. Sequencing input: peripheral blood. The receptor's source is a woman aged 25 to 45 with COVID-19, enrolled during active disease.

CDR3 nucleotides: TGTGCCAGCTCACCCGAGGCGGCCTCGAATTCACCCCTCCACTTT. Translated, it gives CASSPEAASNSPLHF. The chain combines TRBV18 with TRBJ1-6; D remains unclear. This CDR3 spans 15 amino acids. V lost 3 bases to trimming and J lost 7 bases, with 13 bases between them. From germline, CDR1 is KGHSH and CDR2 LQKENI.